A selection of T cell receptor beta chains follows, all from one sample in a study of regulatory T cells in long-lasting Graves disease. TCRdb fed the multiplex PCR reads into MiXCR, producing one record per CDR3 protein. Seen here are over 350,000 distinct CDR3 sequences, over 14% observed once, and the top ten hold over 7.5%. These data also formed part of another study, on T cells in Graves' hyperthyroidism and ophthalmopathy.

Here the sequenced sample was peripheral blood mononuclear cells (PBMCs), taken at new diagnosis, from a patient treated with antithyroid drugs. The receptors here all came from a woman in her thirties or forties with Graves disease. The CDR3 runs from the conserved cysteine through the conserved F or W. Clone size is shown for a subset of rows, as once, few, many or a class of expanded clone.

V: TRBV18
size: many
length: 15
J: TRBJ2-3
CDR3: CASSPERGPTDTQYF

V: TRBV7-2
size: many
length: 13
J: TRBJ2-3
CDR3: CASSSFNTDTQYF

V: TRBV7-6
size: .
length: 17
J: TRBJ2-7
CDR3: CASSLGVRGSSSYEQYF

V: TRBV6-1
size: few
length: 14
J: TRBJ1-1
CDR3: CASSAGHLNTEAFF

V: TRBV11-2
size: many
length: 14
J: TRBJ2-7
CDR3: CASSLGVSGHEQYF

V: TRBV29-1
size: many
length: 13
J: TRBJ2-5
CDR3: CSVESSSGETQYF

V: TRBV11-2
size: .
length: 13
J: TRBJ2-5
CDR3: CASSLDQDLSQYF

V: TRBV5-1
size: .
length: 15
J: TRBJ1-2
CDR3: CASSFFRAGDYGYTF

V: TRBV5-1
size: few
length: 12
J: TRBJ1-2
CDR3: CASSTRGYGYTF

V: TRBV13
size: few
length: 15
J: TRBJ2-5
CDR3: CASSIGTGTKETQYF

V: TRBV28
size: many
length: 15
J: TRBJ2-7
CDR3: CASSYSGRARSEQYF

V: TRBV5-1
size: .
length: 14
J: .
CDR3: CASSSGGDGETQYF

V: TRBV5-6
size: many
length: 15
J: TRBJ2-3
CDR3: CASSFLAGGADTQYF

V: TRBV5-1
size: many
length: 16
J: TRBJ1-1
CDR3: CASSDRGMRGRTEAFF

V: TRBV2
size: many
length: 16
J: TRBJ2-3
CDR3: CASSPGGLVPTDTQYF

V: TRBV4-2
size: .
length: 18
J: TRBJ2-3
CDR3: CASSQEVRASVSTDTQYF

V: TRBV6-2/TRBV6-3
size: few
length: 15
J: TRBJ2-3
CDR3: CASRRDPTSTDTQYF